This T cell receptor (beta chain) was identified in a study of read filtering for tumor transcriptome and immune sequencing. The CDR3 spans 16 residues. Per the germline V gene, CDR1 is MGHRA and CDR2 is YSYEKL. At the time of active disease, bone marrow was collected from every patient. The library was built from roughly 400 ng RNA with molecular barcoded adaptors for alpha/delta and beta/gamma chains. TCRdb ran MiXCR on the reads and lists one entry per CDR3 protein. The sample records 100,000 to 150,000 distinct CDR3 sequences, about 13% being singletons. As for this clonotype: A much larger clone lies one base from this, so it may be a read error.

This chain joins TRBV4-1 and TRBJ2-1; 7 bases agree with TRBD2. The clonotype originates from a donor over 35 with multiple myeloma. Sequencing was performed on a population of CD138-negative cells sorted from bone marrow. The CDR3 sequence: CASSQLGLPSYDEQFF. For the CDR3, the DNA is TGCGCCAGCAGCCAGCTGGGACTACCTTCCTACGATGAGCAGTTCTTC.